The following is a TCR beta chain sequence with its context. This entry comes from a study of blood T cell repertoires in COVID-19. In the study overall: The samples span acute and convalescent COVID-19 from the United States, Italy and Spain.

In the source study's methods: Reference gene primer amplification gave nucleated cell count estimates. Using immunoSEQ multiplex PCR, the repertoire was profiled, and TCRdb retains in-frame clones only, with some absent. The V and J calls and the clone size are those of that table, but D and trimming were determined from the DNA. Among some 140,000 clones listed, roughly 72% were seen once. Trimming left V 0 bases short and J 5 bases short, with 11 bases between. Germline CDR1 is SGDLS and CDR2 is YYNGEE. The CDR3 consists of 15 residues. The material sequenced was peripheral blood. The chain has TRBV9 and TRBJ1-4, with unresolved D. This clonotype was obtained from a human donor in a cohort sampled during active COVID-19. CDR3 residues: CASSVGVTRNEKLFF. The CDR3 coding sequence is TGTGCCAGCAGCGTAGGGGTGACGAGGAATGAAAAACTGTTTTTT.